Listed below are T cell receptor beta chains from one sample, sequenced in a study of beta chain features in type 1 diabetes. Profiled with immunoSEQ multiplex PCR; TCRdb holds only in-frame clones, not every one. The sample yields about 160,000 clones, about 9.8% seen once. Source material: central memory CD4+ T cells from blood. These receptors were taken from a young woman in good health. Both conserved end residues are part of each CDR3. The D gene is left open where the match is weak. A clone size is listed for some rows: how often the clone was seen (once, few, many), or a class if it is expanded.

d_call,j_call,clone_size,v_call,cdr3_nt,cdr3_aa
TRBD2,TRBJ2-5,few,TRBV4-2,TGTGCCAGCAGCCGCGGACTAGCGGGGGGAGAGACCCAGTACTTC,CASSRGLAGGETQYF
TRBD2,TRBJ2-1,few,TRBV7-9,TGTGCCAGCAGCTTTTGGGGGGAGGGGGAGCAGTTCTTC,CASSFWGEGEQFF
-,TRBJ1-5,few,TRBV4-1,TGCGCCAGCAGCCAAGTCCTTACCAGGGGTCGCAATCAGCCCCAGCATTTT,CASSQVLTRGRNQPQHF
TRBD1,TRBJ2-5,-,TRBV9,TGTGCCAGCAGCGTAGTTGGGACAGCGGTCGAGACCCAGTACTTC,CASSVVGTAVETQYF
TRBD2,TRBJ2-1,-,TRBV5-6,TGTGCCAGCAGCCGGGCGACTAGCGGGAGTTGGGCTGAGCAGTTCTTC,CASSRATSGSWAEQFF
-,TRBJ1-1,-,TRBV6-5,TGTGCCAGCAGTAGCAGGGTGAGTGAAGCTTTCTTT,CASSSRVSEAFF
TRBD1,TRBJ1-5,-,TRBV6-6,TGTGCCAGCAGTTACTCGGACAGGGCCCAGCCCCAGCATTTT,CASSYSDRAQPQHF
TRBD1,TRBJ1-1,few,TRBV18,TGTGCCAGCTCACGGATGGGACAGATGAACACTGAAGCTTTCTTT,CASSRMGQMNTEAFF
-,TRBJ1-4,many,TRBV6-5,TGTGCCAGCAGTCGAGAGTACGAGGGTGAAAAACTGTTTTTT,CASSREYEGEKLFF
TRBD1,TRBJ1-2,-,TRBV19,TGTGCCAGTAGTCCACAGGGGACTAACTATGGCTACACCTTC,CASSPQGTNYGYTF
TRBD1,TRBJ1-2,-,TRBV18,TGTGCCAGCTCACCACCGTCTACAGGGGATGGCTACACCTTC,CASSPPSTGDGYTF
-,TRBJ1-2,few,TRBV5-1,TGCGCCAGCAGCCTTGGACAACTCACATATGGCTACACCTTC,CASSLGQLTYGYTF
-,TRBJ2-5,few,TRBV2,TGTGCCAGCTCTTCGACTAGTCAAGAGACCCAGTACTTC,CASSSTSQETQYF
TRBD1,TRBJ2-2,-,TRBV14,TGTGCCAGCAGCGTATTACCGGGACAGGGGGCCGGGGAGCTGTTTTTT,CASSVLPGQGAGELFF
-,TRBJ2-5,-,TRBV18,TGTGCCAGCTCACCACCGGCGGCCCAGACCCAGTACTTC,CASSPPAAQTQYF
-,TRBJ2-7,-,TRBV30,TGTGCCTGGAGTGTGTCTAAAGAGCAGTACTTC,CAWSVSKEQYF
-,TRBJ2-3,-,TRBV11-2,TGTGCCAGCAGCGCTGGACTGAACACAGATACGCAGTATTTT,CASSAGLNTDTQYF
TRBD2,TRBJ2-3,few,TRBV5-4,TGTGCCAGCAGCTCGTATACAGCGGGGCTTAGCACAGATACGCAGTATTTT,CASSSYTAGLSTDTQYF
-,TRBJ2-1,-,TRBV14,TGTGCCAGCAGCTCTCGGGTTGGAAGAGGTGAGCAGTTCTTC,CASSSRVGRGEQFF
TRBD2,TRBJ2-1,-,TRBV5-6,TGTGCCAGCAGCGCTAGGACTAGCGGCCCAAAGCAGTTCTTC,CASSARTSGPKQFF
TRBD1,TRBJ1-1,-,TRBV18,TGTGCCAGCTCACCACAGGGACAGGATACTGAAGCTTTCTTT,CASSPQGQDTEAFF
-,TRBJ1-4,-,TRBV4-2,TGTGCCAGCAGCCAAGGGCGGCAGCCACATGAAAAACTGTTTTTT,CASSQGRQPHEKLFF
TRBD1,TRBJ2-5,-,TRBV11-2,TGTGCCAGCAGCGAACAGGGGGCAGGCGAGACCCAGTACTTC,CASSEQGAGETQYF
-,TRBJ2-1,-,TRBV4-1,TGCGCCAGCAGCCAAGATCAACAGATGTACAATGAGCAGTTCTTC,CASSQDQQMYNEQFF
-,TRBJ1-1,-,TRBV7-8,TGTGCCAGCAGTCCTGAGGGGGTGGTCACTGAAGCTTTCTTT,CASSPEGVVTEAFF
-,TRBJ1-1,-,TRBV11-3,TGTGCCAGCAGCCCCCAGGGTAGTTTGAACACTGAAGCTTTCTTT,CASSPQGSLNTEAFF
TRBD1,TRBJ1-2,few,TRBV6-5,TGTGCCAGCAGTCGACAGGGGAGAAGCTATGGCTACACCTTC,CASSRQGRSYGYTF
TRBD2,TRBJ2-1,few,TRBV5-1,TGCGCCAGCAGCACGATGACCGTAGCGGGGAGGCAGTTCTTC,CASSTMTVAGRQFF
TRBD2,TRBJ2-2,few,TRBV11-2,TGTGCCAGCAGCTTGGTAGCGGGGAGCACCGGGGAGCTGTTTTTT,CASSLVAGSTGELFF
TRBD1,TRBJ2-1,-,TRBV30,TGTGCCTGGGCAAAGGGGGCTCTAGACAATGAGCAGTTCTTC,CAWAKGALDNEQFF
-,TRBJ1-6,many,TRBV29-1,TGCAGCGTTACTGACAGCTATAATTCACCCCTCCACTTT,CSVTDSYNSPLHF
-,TRBJ2-7,-,TRBV6-6,TGTGCCAGCAGTAACGAGCCGTACGAGCAGTACTTC,CASSNEPYEQYF
TRBD1,TRBJ2-7,few,TRBV5-1,TGCGCCAGCAGTCGGGACAGGGGCGAGCAGTACTTC,CASSRDRGEQYF
-,TRBJ2-3,once,TRBV10-2,TGCGCCAGCAGTGTGTTAGCCACAGATACGCAGTATTTT,CASSVLATDTQYF
-,TRBJ1-1,-,TRBV4-1,TGCGCCAGCAGCCGTGCCGAGAGGGACACTGAAGCTTTCTTT,CASSRAERDTEAFF
TRBD2,TRBJ2-5,-,TRBV9,TGTGCCAGCAGCGTAGGTTGGACTAGCGAAGAGACCCAGTACTTC,CASSVGWTSEETQYF
-,TRBJ2-1,-,TRBV7-9,TGTGCCAGCACCTCAGGGTTGGCGAATGAGCAGTTCTTC,CASTSGLANEQFF
-,TRBJ1-1,-,TRBV18,TGTGCCAGCTCACCACAAAAGGGGGACGCTGAAGCTTTCTTT,CASSPQKGDAEAFF
TRBD2,TRBJ2-1,-,TRBV5-4,TGTGCCAGCAGCGTGACTAGCGGGGTGTACAATGAGCAGTTCTTC,CASSVTSGVYNEQFF
-,TRBJ1-5,-,TRBV7-9,TGTGCCAGCAGCTTAGCGGGGGGTGGTAGAAATCAGCCCCAGCATTTT,CASSLAGGGRNQPQHF
TRBD1,TRBJ1-1,-,TRBV18,TGTGCCAGCTCAGCAGGGGGTTGGACTGAAGCTTTCTTT,CASSAGGWTEAFF
TRBD1,TRBJ1-1,-,TRBV18,TGTGCCAGCTCACCTAAAACAGGGGCGGACACTGAAGCTTTCTTT,CASSPKTGADTEAFF
TRBD2,TRBJ2-7,few,TRBV13,TGTGCCAGCAGCGCGACTAGCGGACCATCCTACGAGCAGTACTTC,CASSATSGPSYEQYF
-,TRBJ1-1,-,TRBV7-9,TGTGCCAGCAGTTCCTTCACTGAAGCTTTCTTT,CASSSFTEAFF
TRBD2,TRBJ2-3,-,TRBV30,TGTGCCTGCCCGACCCTAGCGGGAGCCACAGATACGCAGTATTTT,CACPTLAGATDTQYF
-,TRBJ2-5,few,TRBV4-2,TGTGCCAGCAGCCAAGATTTGATAGCAGAGACCCAGTACTTC,CASSQDLIAETQYF
-,TRBJ1-1,-,TRBV6-5,TGTGCCAGCATCAGGGGAACTGAAGCTTTCTTT,CASIRGTEAFF
-,TRBJ1-6,few,TRBV6-1,TGTGCCAGCAGTGTCCAGCTGGGCAATTCACCCCTCCACTTT,CASSVQLGNSPLHF